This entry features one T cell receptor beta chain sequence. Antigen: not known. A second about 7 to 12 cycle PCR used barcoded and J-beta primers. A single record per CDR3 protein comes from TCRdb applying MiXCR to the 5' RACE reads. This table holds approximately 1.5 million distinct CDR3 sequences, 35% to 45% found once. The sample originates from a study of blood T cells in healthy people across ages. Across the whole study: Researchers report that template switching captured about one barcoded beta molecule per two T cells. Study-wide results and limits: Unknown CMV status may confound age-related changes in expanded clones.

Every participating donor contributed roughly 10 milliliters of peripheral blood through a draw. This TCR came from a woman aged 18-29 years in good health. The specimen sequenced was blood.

The CDR3 DNA is TGTGCCAGCAGGGCCATGGGACCAATTATGTACCAAGAGACCCAGTACTTC. Its protein is CASRAMGPIMYQETQYF. V and J are TRBV6-1 and TRBJ2-5, with D possibly being TRBD1 or TRBD2 (5 bases each). Trimming cost V 6 bases and J 0 bases, with 20 bases left between them. The CDR3 totals 17 residues. Germline CDR1 and CDR2: MNHNS and SASEGT.